This TCR beta chain emerged from a study of graft-versus-host responses after intestinal transplantation. The CDR3 sequence is 14 residues long. V shed 1 base, J shed 2 bases, and the junction held 0 bases outside the gene matches. Germline CDR1 reads MGHRA; CDR2 reads YSYEKL. To note about this clone: Its matching antigen is unknown.

Profiled with immunoSEQ multiplex PCR; TCRdb holds only in-frame clones, not every one. The sample lists some 120,000 clones, 85% to 95% occurring once. The chain is built from TRBV4-1 and TRBJ2-7; 9 positions agree with TRBD1. This receptor was identified in a human donor who was the organ donor for an intestinal transplant. The specimen comprised unstimulated CD8+ T cells sorted from spleen or lymph node cells, sampled before transplant. In DNA, the CDR3 is TGCGCCAGCAGCCAAGGACAGGGGGCCTACGAGCAGTACTTC. Its protein is CASSQGQGAYEQYF.